A selection of T cell receptor beta chains follows, all from one sample in a study of cytomegalovirus exposure and HLA in healthy donors. Sequencing was performed with immunoSEQ multiplex PCR; in TCRdb, only in-frame clones are kept and a portion is missing. The sample consists of around 180,000 clones, over 65% of them appearing once. Sequencing input: PBMCs. The receptors originated from a woman younger than 45 in good health and CMV-seropositive. CDR3s include the opening cysteine and the closing phenylalanine or tryptophan. A clone size is listed for some rows: how often the clone was seen (once, few, many), or a class if it is expanded.

clone_size,j_call,v_call,cdr3_aa
.,TRBJ2-3,TRBV7-9,CASSLAIGRGTDTQYF
once,TRBJ2-5,TRBV28,CATGSSRGARETQYF
.,TRBJ1-4,TRBV28,CASRGQGQEKLFF
.,TRBJ1-1,TRBV7-7,CASRAAADTEAFF
.,TRBJ1-1,TRBV28,CASSPLRPGQGSFRGTEAFF
.,TRBJ2-3,TRBV9,CASSGYHFSGRDGRTDTQYF
.,TRBJ2-5,TRBV5-4,CASSGGGLETQYF
.,TRBJ1-4,TRBV7-2,CASSLAGRGEKLFF
.,TRBJ1-2,TRBV4-1,CASSVEGAVNYGYTF
.,TRBJ2-1,TRBV5-1,CASREPGLGGYNEQFF
once,TRBJ2-3,TRBV11-2,CASSLGQGADTQYF
.,TRBJ2-7,TRBV29-1,CSVERGLGEQYF
.,TRBJ2-5,TRBV4-3,CASSQEGSGGGETQYF
.,TRBJ2-7,TRBV27,CASSDIDRGAYEQYF
.,TRBJ2-3,TRBV9,CASSGPSSAEATDTQYF
.,TRBJ2-7,TRBV28,CASSYSGLAGDEQYF
once,TRBJ2-5,TRBV7-6,CASSLRSGGATGGRETQYF
.,TRBJ2-2,TRBV7-2,CASRVTSGSSNTGELFF